The 20 T cell receptor beta chains listed next were all sequenced from one sample in a study of blood T cells in healthy people across ages. A second PCR of about 7 to 12 cycles used a sample-barcoded 5' primer and a J-beta primer mix. TCRdb ran MiXCR on the 5' RACE reads and lists one entry per CDR3 protein. The table includes about 1.8 million distinct CDR3 sequences, around 48% detected once. The sample taken for sequencing was blood. The source is a woman aged 40 to 49 in good health.

This clonotype was recorded only once. The J gene is TRBJ1-2, the V gene TRBV7-9, with D unclear. The CDR3 is 11 residues long. Germline V lookup: CDR1 SEHNR, CDR2 FQNEAQ (reference sequence). V was cut by 8 bases and J by 7 bases, with 11 bases left in between. CDR3 sequence: CASPGAGGYTF. The CDR3 nucleotides read TGTGCCAGCCCGGGCGCGGGTGGCTACACCTTC.

The chain has TRBV28 and TRBJ1-1; D gene uncertain. Trimming cost V 6 bases and J 4 bases, with 9 bases left between them. The germline gives CDR1 MDHEN, CDR2 SYDVKM. CDR3 length equals 12 residues. The CDR3 sequence is CASRVGSTEAFF. The DNA for the CDR3 is TGTGCCAGCAGGGTGGGTTCCACTGAAGCTTTCTTT.

The gene calls are TRBV12-3 or TRBV12-4 and TRBJ2-5, with 7 positions matching TRBD2. The V gene end was trimmed by 7 bases and the J gene end by 1 base; junction bases not matched to a gene: 9. The CDR3 is 15 residues long. The CDR3 reads CASTFGASGQETQYF. In nucleotides, the CDR3 is TGTGCCAGCACCTTCGGGGCTAGCGGCCAAGAGACCCAGTACTTC.

This chain connects TRBV4-3 to TRBJ2-1; D may be TRBD2 (5 bases). Gene TRBJ2-7 matches the end of the DNA better, so the J call may be wrong. Looked up from germline, CDR1 is LGHNA and CDR2 is YSLEER. There are 16 residues in the CDR3. The CDR3 is CASSQEAASSYNEQYF. The CDR3 nucleotides are TGCGCCAGCAGCCAAGAAGCGGCAAGCTCCTACAATGAGCAGTACTTC.

This chain links TRBV5-1 with TRBJ1-2; 7 bases map to TRBD1. Germline V lookup: CDR1 SGHRS, CDR2 YFSETQ. V lost 5 bases, J lost 8 bases, and 6 bases stayed unmatched. The CDR3 is 12 amino acids. The CDR3 region is CASRTGTDGYTF. In DNA form, the CDR3 reads TGCGCCAGCAGGACCGGGACAGACGGCTACACCTTC.

The rearrangement joins TRBV2 to TRBJ1-2; D unclear. Deletions cut 9 bases from V and 1 base from J, with 9 bases between. The CDR3 is 12 residues long. Germline V gene data show CDR1 as SNHLY and CDR2 as FYNNEI. The chain's CDR3 is CARVTLNYGYTF. The CDR3 DNA follows: TGTGCCAGAGTTACACTTAACTATGGCTACACCTTC.

J is TRBJ2-3 and V is TRBV6-5; possible D gene TRBD2, 5 bases. Germline V gene lookup returns CDR1 MNHEY and CDR2 SVGAGI. The CDR3 loop spans 14 amino acids. Deletions cut 8 bases from V and 2 bases from J, with 14 bases between. The CDR3 nucleotides are TGTGCCAGCTTCGCAGGACTTTCCACAGATACGCAGTATTTT. It codes for CASFAGLSTDTQYF.

This clonotype showed up just a few times. The gene calls are TRBV20-1 and TRBJ2-7, with D tentatively TRBD2 (6 bases). The germline V gene has CDR1 DFQATT and CDR2 SNEGSKA (reference sequence). V was trimmed by 4 bases and J by 1 base, leaving 14 bases between them. The CDR3 length is 14 residues. CDR3 residues: CSATQLGGSYEQYF. CDR3 DNA: TGCAGTGCTACTCAGTTGGGAGGTTCCTACGAGCAGTACTTC.

Here the CDR3 DNA reads TGCAGTGCTAGAGATCTGACTAGCGGGGCTAGGTCAGATACGCAGTATTTT. Its protein product is CSARDLTSGARSDTQYF. The chain combines TRBV20-1 with TRBJ2-3; 11 positions match TRBD2. Germline CDR1 DFQATT, CDR2 SNEGSKA (reference sequence). The CDR3 runs to 17 residues. V gave up 0 bases and J gave up 4 bases; unmatched junction bases: 9.

On this clonotype: Compared with germline, one end of the junction differs, possibly owing to a read error. This sequence joins TRBV4-2 and TRBJ1-2; D gene unclear. The CDR3 is 13 residues long. Germline values: CDR1 LGHNA, CDR2 YNFKEQ. The CDR3 is CASSQADGTGYTF. The CDR3 nucleotides read TGTGCCAGCAGCCAAGCGGACGGAACTGGCTACACCTTT.

The gene calls are TRBV27 and TRBJ1-2; D is undetermined. The V and J ends lost 2 bases and 3 bases respectively, with 7 bases between them. This CDR3 comprises 13 residues. Per the germline V gene, CDR1 is MNHEY and CDR2 is SMNVEV (reference sequence). Here the CDR3 reads CASSLRWDYGYTF. CDR3 in DNA: TGTGCCAGCAGTTTACGGTGGGACTATGGCTACACCTTC.

This clonotype was picked up a small number of times. V is TRBV7-2 and J is TRBJ2-3; D tentatively fits TRBD1 or TRBD2 (5 bases each). Germline assignment: CDR1 SGHTA and CDR2 FQGNSA. V lost 2 bases to trimming and J lost 5 bases, with 20 bases between them. CDR3 length: 17 amino acids. This chain's CDR3 is CASSLSLGRDVGDTQYF. The DNA for the CDR3 is TGTGCCAGCAGCTTATCGCTGGGACGGGATGTGGGAGATACGCAGTATTTT.

In this sample, this clonotype turned up once. The junction does not match germline at one end; this may be a read error. V usage is TRBV20-1 and J usage is TRBJ2-3; TRBD2 matches at 8 bases. Per germline, CDR1 DFQATT and CDR2 SNEGSKA (reference sequence). There are 16 residues in the CDR3. In nucleotides, the CDR3 is TGCAGTGCTGGAGAGTGGGGTAGCGGGGGCACAGATACGCAGTATTTT. It yields the protein CSAGEWGSGGTDTQYF.

V and J are TRBV15 and TRBJ2-7; D ambiguous. CDR1 and CDR2 from the germline V gene are LNHNV and YYDKDF (reference sequence). V lost 0 bases, J lost 3 bases, and 12 bases lay in between. The CDR3 is made up of 15 amino acids. CDR3 sequence (DNA): TGTGCCACCAGCAGAGATTGGGCCAGATTCTACGAGCAGTACTTC. It yields the protein CATSRDWARFYEQYF.

This chain uses TRBV24-1 with TRBJ2-1; 9 bases are a match to TRBD1. This CDR3 is built from 16 residues. Germline values: CDR1 KGHDR, CDR2 SFDVKD. With 4 bases clipped from V and 7 bases from J, the junction kept 10 bases outside the gene matches. The DNA for the CDR3 is TGTGCCACCAGTGAGTCCGGGACAGGGCTCGGGAATGAGCAGTTCTTC. It specifies CATSESGTGLGNEQFF.

This chain uses TRBV5-5 with TRBJ2-5; D is possibly TRBD1 or TRBD2 (5 bases each). V gave up 0 bases and J gave up 4 bases, with 16 bases separating them. Germline CDR1 SGHKS, CDR2 YYEKEE (reference sequence). The CDR3 totals 16 residues. DNA of the CDR3: TGTGCCAGCAGCTTGGTTTGGGCAGGGACGGGAGAGACCCAGTACTTC. As protein: CASSLVWAGTGETQYF.

A few counts support this clonotype. This chain uses TRBV12-3 or TRBV12-4 with TRBJ1-4; a weak D match, TRBD1 (6 bases). The CDR3 is 16 residues long. Trimming shortened V by 5 bases and J by 3 bases, and 16 bases separated the two germline ends. DNA of the CDR3: TGTGCCAGCAGTCCCACGGGGGAGGGGGCTAATGAAAAACTGTTTTTT. It encodes CASSPTGEGANEKLFF.

This sequence joins TRBV7-2 and TRBJ1-2, with 7 bases matching TRBD1. Germline V CDR1 and CDR2: SGHTA, FQGNSA. V was pared by 6 bases and J by 0 bases, with 7 bases of the junction left unmatched. The CDR3 extends over 15 amino acids. In DNA form, the CDR3 reads TGTGCCAGCAGGGAAACAGGGGCGACTAACTATGGCTACACCTTC. The encoded protein is CASRETGATNYGYTF.

Details on this clonotype: The junction shows a germline mismatch at one end, possibly a read error. This chain uses TRBV7-2 with TRBJ2-3; no firm D call. This CDR3 contains 18 residues. The germline V gene encodes CDR1 SGHTA and CDR2 FQGNSA. DNA for the CDR3: TGTGCCAGAAGCTTAGGAAGAGATACGACGCAAAGCACAGATACGCAGTATTTT. Amino acids: CARSLGRDTTQSTDTQYF.

The chain carries TRBV4-2 and TRBJ2-4, with 14 bases fitting TRBD2. CDR1 is LGHNA, CDR2 YNFKEQ, per germline. This CDR3 is built from 17 residues. J gave up 5 bases and V 4 bases, and 7 bases lay outside the gene matches. This chain's CDR3 is CASSLSGLAGAQNIQYF. CDR3 sequence (DNA): TGTGCCAGCAGCCTTTCGGGACTAGCGGGGGCACAAAACATTCAGTACTTC.